Below are 18 T cell receptor beta chains sequenced from a single sample in a study of OX40 agonist ivuxolimab in advanced cancers. Sequenced by immunoSEQ multiplex PCR; TCRdb stores in-frame clones only, minus some. The table shows tens of thousands of clones, with 90% occurring only once. The specimen was CD4+ or CD8+ T cells sorted from blood, collected in a trial of the OX40 agonist ivuxolimab. Receptor source: an adult with an advanced solid tumor such as melanoma, head and neck, liver or kidney cancer.

The rearrangement links TRBV15 to TRBJ2-3; 9 positions match TRBD2. Germline V CDR1 and CDR2: LNHNV, YYDKDF (reference sequence). V shed 2 bases and J 2 bases; nucleotides not matched to a gene: 8. This CDR3 spans 17 amino acids. Here the CDR3 DNA reads TGTGCCACCAGCAGAACCGGGACTAGCAGTCCCACAGATACGCAGTATTTT. Its translation: CATSRTGTSSPTDTQYF.

The rearrangement joins TRBV25-1 to TRBJ1-1; TRBD1 aligns across 7 bases. The CDR3 extends over 15 amino acids. Germline assignment: CDR1 MGHDK and CDR2 SYGVNS. The junction had 7 bases not matched to a gene; V was cut back by 5 bases and J by 1 base. Here the CDR3 DNA reads TGTGCCAGCAGTCCCTACAGGGGCGAGAACACTGAAGCTTTCTTT. It encodes CASSPYRGENTEAFF. Drawing the rest from reference TRBV25-1 and TRBJ1-1, the complete variable domain is EADIYQTPRYLVIGTGKKITLECSQTMGHDKMYWYQQDPGMELHLIHYSYGVNSTEKGDLSSESTVSRIRTEHFPLTLESARPSHTSQYLCASSPYRGENTEAFFGQGTRLTVV.

This chain joins TRBV28 and TRBJ1-5; 9 bases are a match to TRBD1. The CDR3 sequence is 14 residues long. CDR1 is MDHEN, CDR2 SYDVKM, per germline. V was clipped by 5 bases and J by 4 bases; unmatched bases: 3. The CDR3, as DNA: TGTGCCAGCAGTCGGGACAGGGCGAATCAGCCCCAGCATTTT. Translating it yields CASSRDRANQPQHF.

The V and J genes are TRBV19 and TRBJ2-1; TRBD1 aligns across 8 bases. V trimming: 5 bases; J trimming: 7 bases; junction bases outside the gene matches: 7. This CDR3 region has 14 residues. CDR1 and CDR2 from the germline V gene are LNHDA and SQIVND (reference sequence). The CDR3 bases are TGTGCCAGTAGTCCTCGCGACAGGGGTAATGAGCAGTTCTTC. Protein sequence: CASSPRDRGNEQFF.

The V gene is TRBV19, the J gene TRBJ1-1; D unclear. The CDR3 has 15 amino acids. V lost 6 bases and J 2 bases, leaving 16 bases between the germline ends. Germline CDR1 is LNHDA and CDR2 is SQIVND (reference sequence). The CDR3 DNA follows: TGTGCCAGTAGGCGGATCTTACGACAAAACACTGAAGCTTTCTTT. Its translation: CASRRILRQNTEAFF.

V usage is TRBV2 and J usage is TRBJ2-7; the D gene is possibly TRBD2 (7 bases). The CDR3 contains 15 residues. The V end lost 3 bases, the J end lost 1 base, and 13 bases lay between the germline ends. Per the germline V gene, CDR1 is SNHLY and CDR2 is FYNNEI. CDR3: CASSERRGGSYEQYF. The CDR3 region has the DNA TGTGCCAGCAGTGAGAGAAGGGGGGGATCCTACGAGCAGTACTTC.

Points on this clone: At one end the junction does not follow the germline gene, possibly because of a read error. The V call is TRBV28, the J call TRBJ2-7; D is unclear. From germline, CDR1 is MDHEN and CDR2 SYDVKM. The CDR3 sequence is 14 residues long. CDR3 bases: TGTGCCAGCAGCCTACTTATACCGACCTACGGGCAGTACTTC. Protein product: CASSLLIPTYGQYF.

The V and J genes are TRBV5-1 and TRBJ2-7, with 8 bases aligning to TRBD2. V lost 2 bases to trimming and J lost 5 bases; unmatched junction nucleotides: 3. This CDR3 contains 13 residues. Germline V gene lookup returns CDR1 SGHRS and CDR2 YFSETQ. The CDR3 protein is CASSFRGGNEQYF. The CDR3 DNA follows: TGCGCCAGCAGCTTCCGCGGGGGGAACGAGCAGTACTTC.

This chain links TRBV4-1 with TRBJ2-4; the D is unclear. The V and J ends lost 0 bases and 1 base respectively, with 4 bases between them. The length of the CDR3 is 14 residues. Germline-derived CDR1 and CDR2 are MGHRA and YSYEKL. Written as DNA, the CDR3 is TGCGCCAGCAGCCAAGAAGGGGCCAAAAACATTCAGTACTTC. This codes for CASSQEGAKNIQYF.

This chain uses TRBV7-2 with TRBJ2-7; 9 bases agree with TRBD2. J gave up 2 bases and V 4 bases, and 3 bases lay outside the gene matches. Germline CDR1 reads SGHTA; CDR2 reads FQGNSA. This CDR3 has 14 residues. The CDR3 bases are TGTGCCAGCAGCTCAGTAGCGGGAGCCTACGAGCAGTACTTC. It codes for CASSSVAGAYEQYF.

The V and J genes are TRBV5-4 and TRBJ2-1; D is undetermined. CDR1 is SGHNT, CDR2 YYREEE, per germline (reference sequence). V gave up 2 bases and J gave up 2 bases, with 2 bases separating them. The CDR3 is made up of 12 amino acids. The CDR3 DNA reads TGTGCCAGCAGCTTTACCTACAATGAGCAGTTCTTC. Translated: CASSFTYNEQFF.

The CDR3 nucleotides read TGTGCCAGCAGCCACTCGGAGAGCAAATGGAATTCACCCCTCCACTTT. This codes for CASSHSESKWNSPLHF. The rearrangement joins TRBV14 to TRBJ1-6; D remains ambiguous. The CDR3 contains 16 residues. CDR1 and CDR2 from the germline V gene are SGHDN and FVKESK. Trimming removed 3 bases at V and 7 bases at J, with 16 bases between.

V usage is TRBV7-6 and J usage is TRBJ1-4; D perhaps matches TRBD1 (5 bases). V was cut by 5 bases and J by 8 bases, with 15 bases left in between. This CDR3 has 14 residues. The germline V gene has CDR1 SGHVS and CDR2 FNYEAQ. This CDR3 reads CASSRNPGGEKLFF. The CDR3 bases are TGTGCCAGCAGCCGCAATCCCGGGGGGGAAAAACTGTTTTTT.

This clone was detected a few times. This chain joins TRBV25-1 and TRBJ1-5, with TRBD1 matching over 7 bases. The trim removed 3 bases at V and 7 bases at J, leaving 6 bases unmatched. CDR1 and CDR2 from the germline V gene are MGHDK and SYGVNS. The length of the CDR3 is 14 residues. The CDR3 spells CASSDLDRDQPQHF. The CDR3 DNA follows: TGTGCCAGCAGTGACCTTGACAGGGACCAGCCCCAGCATTTT.

V gene TRBV10-3 combines with J gene TRBJ1-3, with TRBD1 matching over 7 bases. Germline assignment: CDR1 ENHRY and CDR2 SYGVKD. The CDR3 runs to 16 residues. J gave up 4 bases and V 2 bases, and 8 bases lay outside the gene matches. CDR3 loop: CAISEPWTGFGNTIYF. The CDR3 coding sequence is TGTGCCATCAGTGAGCCTTGGACAGGATTCGGAAACACCATATATTTT.

The V call is TRBV28, the J call TRBJ2-3; TRBD1 agrees at 8 bases. V lost 2 bases, J lost 2 bases, and 9 bases stayed unmatched. Looked up from germline, CDR1 is MDHEN and CDR2 is SYDVKM. The CDR3 has 17 residues. CDR3 protein: CASSLRGRGQATDTQYF. The CDR3 nucleotides are TGTGCCAGCAGTTTAAGGGGGCGGGGACAGGCCACAGATACGCAGTATTTT. The entire variable domain, with the rest obtained from reference TRBV28 and TRBJ2-3, is as follows: DVKVTQSSRYLVKRTGEKVFLECVQDMDHENMFWYRQDPGLGLRLIYFSYDVKMKEKGDIPEGYSVSREKKERFSLILESASTNQTSMYLCASSLRGRGQATDTQYFGPGTRLTVL.

CDR3 protein: CASSRLHMNTEAFF. The CDR3 DNA follows: TGTGCCAGTAGTCGGTTACATATGAACACTGAAGCTTTCTTT. The chain joins TRBV19 to TRBJ1-1; no reliable D call. The CDR3 covers 14 residues. V was pared by 5 bases and J by 0 bases, with 10 bases between. Germline V CDR1 and CDR2: LNHDA, SQIVND (reference sequence). Full variable domain (remainder filled in from reference TRBV19 and TRBJ1-1): DGGITQSPKYLFRKEGQNVTLSCEQNLNHDAMYWYRQDPGQGLRLIYYSQIVNDFQKGDIAEGYSVSREKKESFPLTVTSAQKNPTAFYLCASSRLHMNTEAFFGQGTRLTVV.

For the CDR3, the DNA is TGTGCCAGTAGTTCTAGCCCAAGCTCCTACGAGCAGTACTTC. It translates to CASSSSPSSYEQYF. The gene calls are TRBV19 and TRBJ2-7, with D tentatively TRBD2 (5 bases). The CDR3 consists of 14 residues. The germline V gene has CDR1 LNHDA and CDR2 SQIVND (reference sequence). V lost 5 bases, J lost 0 bases, and 11 bases lay in between.